The rows below give T cell receptor beta chains drawn from one sample of a study of human T cells and chemical hapten exposure. MiXCR was run by TCRdb on the RACE reads, yielding one entry per CDR3 protein. The sample has some 170,000 distinct CDR3 sequences; around 20% are singletons. The sequencing here drew on whole blood, taken in connection with sensitization to the hapten diphenylcyclopropenone (DPC). Receptors were obtained from a woman aged 45-65 years with alopecia areata. Some clones in this sample may be carry-over from other donors' samples. Both conserved end residues are part of each CDR3. A D gene is named only where the DNA matches it firmly. Clone size is given for some rows only: seen once, a few or many times, or a class if the clone is expanded.

v_call	j_call	clone_size	d_call	cdr3_nt	cdr3_aa
TRBV3-1	TRBJ2-7	few	NA	TGTGCCAGCAGCCAACTAAGTGGGGCACGGGAGCAGTACTTC	CASSQLSGAREQYF
TRBV15	TRBJ2-1	NA	NA	TGTGCCACCAGCAGAGAACAGGGGAGGTACAATGAGCAGTTCTTC	CATSREQGRYNEQFF
TRBV27	TRBJ1-1	NA	NA	TGTGCCAGCAGTTTATGGGGGGCGCGAAACACTGAAGCTTTCTTT	CASSLWGARNTEAFF
TRBV12-3/TRBV12-4	TRBJ2-7	NA	NA	TGTGCCAGCTCCACTTGGGGGCCAAACTACGAGCAGTACTTC	CASSTWGPNYEQYF
TRBV20-1	TRBJ2-7	NA	TRBD2	TGCAGTGCCCTCAGCCGAAGCGGGGTTTACGAGCAGTACTTC	CSALSRSGVYEQYF
TRBV18	TRBJ2-7	few	NA	TGTGCCAGCTCACCACAGGGGAGCAACGAGCAGTACTTC	CASSPQGSNEQYF
TRBV4-1	TRBJ2-7	few	NA	TGCGCCAGCAGCCAAGATCGGCCCCTCTCGGGCGAGCAGTACTTC	CASSQDRPLSGEQYF
TRBV11-3	TRBJ1-3	few	NA	TGTGCCAGCAGCTTATCGTTCACCGGGACATCCTACTCTGGAAACACCATATATTTT	CASSLSFTGTSYSGNTIYF
TRBV7-9	TRBJ2-1	few	TRBD2	TGTGCCAGCAGCTTAGGACTAGCTACCAATGAGCAGTTCTTC	CASSLGLATNEQFF
TRBV5-1	TRBJ1-5	large	TRBD1	TGTGCCAGCTCCCCGGGACAGGGGAGCAATCAGCCCCAGCATTTT	CASSPGQGSNQPQHF
TRBV7-6	TRBJ2-5	few	NA	TGTGCCAGCAGATCTGCAGGGGAGACCCAGTACTTC	CASRSAGETQYF
TRBV24-1	TRBJ2-3	NA	TRBD1	TGTGCCACCAGTGATTTGCCCGACAGGGGAAATACGCAGTATTTT	CATSDLPDRGNTQYF
TRBV29-1	TRBJ2-1	few	TRBD2	TGCAGCGCCCATAGCGGGAGATCAGATGAGCAGTTCTTC	CSAHSGRSDEQFF
TRBV4-1	TRBJ2-2	NA	NA	TGCGCCAGCAGCCAAGGTTCAGGGCCCCTCGGGGAGCTGTTTTTT	CASSQGSGPLGELFF
TRBV27	TRBJ1-1	few	TRBD1	TGTGCCAGCAGTTCAGCGACAGGGATCACTGAAGCTTTCTTT	CASSSATGITEAFF
TRBV12-3/TRBV12-4	TRBJ2-3	NA	NA	TGTGCCAGCAGTCCTGGACCGGGCACAGATACGCAGTATTTT	CASSPGPGTDTQYF
TRBV7-2	TRBJ1-5	few	NA	TGTGCCAGCAGCTTAGATGGGGGCCGGAATCAGCCCCAGCATTTT	CASSLDGGRNQPQHF
TRBV29-1	TRBJ1-5	NA	NA	TGCAGCGTTGGGGGGGATCGTCAGCCCCAGCATTTT	CSVGGDRQPQHF
TRBV6-1	TRBJ1-4	NA	NA	TGTGCCAGCAGTGACGTCGAAAAACTGTTTTTT	CASSDVEKLFF
TRBV14	TRBJ1-6	few	NA	TGTGCCAGCAGCCAAGGCAGGGACAATTCACCCCTCCACTTT	CASSQGRDNSPLHF
TRBV3-1	TRBJ2-2	NA	NA	TGTGCCAGCGGATGGGAGGGGGCCGGCGGGGAGCTGTTTTTT	CASGWEGAGGELFF
TRBV27	TRBJ2-3	few	TRBD1	TGTGCCAGCGGGAACAGGGGGGGCACAGATACGCAGTATTTT	CASGNRGGTDTQYF
TRBV30	TRBJ1-6	few	TRBD1	TGTGCCTGGAGTGGACAGGGGGGTGGTCGTTCACCCCTCCACTTT	CAWSGQGGGRSPLHF